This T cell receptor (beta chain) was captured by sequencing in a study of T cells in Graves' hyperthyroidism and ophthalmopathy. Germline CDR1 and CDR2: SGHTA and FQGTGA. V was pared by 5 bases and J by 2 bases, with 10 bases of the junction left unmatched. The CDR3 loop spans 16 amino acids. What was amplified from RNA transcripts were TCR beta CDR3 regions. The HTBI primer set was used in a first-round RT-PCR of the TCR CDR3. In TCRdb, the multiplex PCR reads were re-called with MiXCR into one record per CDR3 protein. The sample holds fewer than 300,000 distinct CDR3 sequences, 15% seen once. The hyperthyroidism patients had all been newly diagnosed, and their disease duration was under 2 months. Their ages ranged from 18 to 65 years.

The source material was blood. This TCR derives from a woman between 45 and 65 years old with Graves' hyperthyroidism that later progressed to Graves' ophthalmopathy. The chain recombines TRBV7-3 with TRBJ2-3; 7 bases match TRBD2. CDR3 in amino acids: CASSPTAGVVTDTQYF. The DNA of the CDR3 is TGTGCCAGCAGCCCGACGGCGGGAGTTGTCACAGATACGCAGTATTTT.